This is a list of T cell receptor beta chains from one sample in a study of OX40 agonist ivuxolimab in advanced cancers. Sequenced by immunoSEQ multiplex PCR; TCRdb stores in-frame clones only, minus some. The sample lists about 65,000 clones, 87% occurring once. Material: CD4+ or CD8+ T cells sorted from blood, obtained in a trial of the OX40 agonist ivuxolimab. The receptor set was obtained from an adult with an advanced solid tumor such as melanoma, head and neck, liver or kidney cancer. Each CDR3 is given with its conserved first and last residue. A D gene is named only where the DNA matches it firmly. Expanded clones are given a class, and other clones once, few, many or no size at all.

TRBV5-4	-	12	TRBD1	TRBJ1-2	TGTGCCAGCAGCTCACAGGGGGCTGGCTACACCTTC	CASSSQGAGYTF
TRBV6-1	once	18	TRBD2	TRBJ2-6	TGTGCCAGCAGTGACCAACTAGCGGGGCGGTCTGGGGCCAACGTCCTGACTTTC	CASSDQLAGRSGANVLTF
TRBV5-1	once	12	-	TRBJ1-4	TGCGCCAGCAGACGGACTAATGAAAAACTGTTTTTT	CASRRTNEKLFF
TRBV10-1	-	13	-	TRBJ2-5	TGCGCCAGCAGTGAACCGGGGGAAGAGACCCAGTACTTC	CASSEPGEETQYF
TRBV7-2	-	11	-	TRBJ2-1	TGTGCCAGCAGCTTGGACTACGCCCAGTTCTTC	CASSLDYAQFF
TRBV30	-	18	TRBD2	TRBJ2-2	TGTGCCTGGAGTGTACTTAGACTAGCGGGGGACAACACCGGGGAGCTGTTTTTT	CAWSVLRLAGDNTGELFF
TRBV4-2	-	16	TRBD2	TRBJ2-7	TGTGCCAGCAGCCAAGCCCCTAGCGGGGGATCCTACGAGCAGTACTTC	CASSQAPSGGSYEQYF
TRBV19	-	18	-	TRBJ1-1	TGTGCCAGTACCGCGGCATATTGGAGGAACAGGGAGGACACTGAAGCTTTCTTT	CASTAAYWRNREDTEAFF
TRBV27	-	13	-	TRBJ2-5	TGTGCCAGCAGTTTTGGACACCAAGAGACCCAGTACTTC	CASSFGHQETQYF
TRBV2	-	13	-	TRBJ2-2	TGTGCCAGCAGCGGGCAGGGAATCCGGGAGCTGTTTTTT	CASSGQGIRELFF
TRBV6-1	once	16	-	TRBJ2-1	TGTGCCAGCAGTGAACGGTTTGACCGGGGGTACAATGAGCAGTTCTTC	CASSERFDRGYNEQFF
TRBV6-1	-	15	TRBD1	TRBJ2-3	TGTGCCAGCAGGGAAAGGGGACAGGGTACAGATACGCAGTATTTT	CASRERGQGTDTQYF
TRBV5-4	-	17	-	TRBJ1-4	TGTGCCAGCAGCCCCCTCGGGGGGGCTGCAACTAATGAAAAACTGTTTTTT	CASSPLGGAATNEKLFF
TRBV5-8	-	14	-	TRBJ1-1	TGTGCCAGCAGCGAGGCACGCAGGAACACTGAAGCTTTCTTT	CASSEARRNTEAFF
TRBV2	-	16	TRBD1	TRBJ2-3	TGTGCCAGCAGTGTAGCCGGGGACAGGGGCACAGATACGCAGTATTTT	CASSVAGDRGTDTQYF
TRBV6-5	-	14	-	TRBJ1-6	TGTGCCAGCAGAATAGGGACATGGGATTCACCCCTCCACTTT	CASRIGTWDSPLHF
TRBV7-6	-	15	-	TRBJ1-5	TGTGCCAGCAGCTTAGGAACGGTTAGCAATCAGCCCCAGCATTTT	CASSLGTVSNQPQHF
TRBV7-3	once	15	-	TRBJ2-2	TGTGCCAGCAGCTCCGCAAACAGGCCGGCCGGGGAGCTGTTTTTT	CASSSANRPAGELFF
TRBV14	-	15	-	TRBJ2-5	TGTGCCAGCAGCCAAGGGCTCAGGGTCCAGGAGACCCAGTACTTC	CASSQGLRVQETQYF
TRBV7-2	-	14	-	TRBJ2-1	TGTGCCAGCACCACTCCAGGGGCCTACAATGAGCAGTTCTTC	CASTTPGAYNEQFF
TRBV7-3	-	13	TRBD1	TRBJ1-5	TGTGCCAGCAGCTCGGACAGGAATCAGCCCCAGCATTTT	CASSSDRNQPQHF
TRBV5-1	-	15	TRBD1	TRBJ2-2	TGCGCCAGCAGCGGGAGGACAGGGGACACCGGGGAGCTGTTTTTT	CASSGRTGDTGELFF
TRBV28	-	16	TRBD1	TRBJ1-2	TGTGCCAGCAGTGACACCCGGGACAGGGGGCAGTGGGGCTACACCTTC	CASSDTRDRGQWGYTF
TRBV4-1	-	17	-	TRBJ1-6	TGCGCCAGCAGCCAAGGACAGGCTAGCTCCTATAATTCACCCCTCCACTTT	CASSQGQASSYNSPLHF
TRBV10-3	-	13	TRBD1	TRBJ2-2	TGTGCCGCAGGACAGGGCTACACCGGGGAGCTGTTTTTT	CAAGQGYTGELFF
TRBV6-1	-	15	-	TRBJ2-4	TGTGCCAGCAGTGAAGCCACAGCAACCAAAAACATTCAGTACTTC	CASSEATATKNIQYF
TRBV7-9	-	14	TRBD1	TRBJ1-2	TGTGCCAGCAGGAACGGACAGGGGTACTATGGCTACACCTTC	CASRNGQGYYGYTF
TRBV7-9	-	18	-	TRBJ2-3	TGTGCCAGCAGCCCCCCCATTGTAGGGGTAGGGGGCACAGATACGCAGTATTTT	CASSPPIVGVGGTDTQYF
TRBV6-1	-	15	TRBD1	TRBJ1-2	TGTGCCAGCAGTGATGGGACAGGGAAGCCCCAAGGCTACACCTTC	CASSDGTGKPQGYTF
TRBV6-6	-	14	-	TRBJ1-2	TGTGCCAGTCGCGATGGGGGGCAGAACTATGGCTACACCTTC	CASRDGGQNYGYTF
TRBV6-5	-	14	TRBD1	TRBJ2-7	TGTGCCAGCAGTCTGGGACAGGTCTCCTACGAGCAGTACTTC	CASSLGQVSYEQYF
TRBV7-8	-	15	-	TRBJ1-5	TGTGCCAGCAGCTTATTGGAGGCAGGGAAGCAGCCCCAGCATTTT	CASSLLEAGKQPQHF
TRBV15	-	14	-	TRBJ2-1	TGTGCCACCAGCATCAGCATGCTCTACAATGAGCAGTTCTTC	CATSISMLYNEQFF
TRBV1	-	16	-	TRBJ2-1	TGCACCAGCAGCCAAGATCAGCGGGGGGCTTACAATGAGCAGTTCTTC	CTSSQDQRGAYNEQFF
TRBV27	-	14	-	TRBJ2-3	TGTGCCAGCAGTCGCAAAGGTGTCGCAGATACGCAGTATTTT	CASSRKGVADTQYF
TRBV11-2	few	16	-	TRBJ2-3	TGTGCCAGCAGCTTCCGCCAGGGGGGTAGCACAGATACGCAGTATTTT	CASSFRQGGSTDTQYF
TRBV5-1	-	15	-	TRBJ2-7	TGCGCCAGCAGCCCCCGAGGGACGGGGGCCTACGAGCAGTACTTC	CASSPRGTGAYEQYF
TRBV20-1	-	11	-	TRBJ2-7	TGCAGTGCTAGAGATCATGTCGGGCAGTACTTC	CSARDHVGQYF
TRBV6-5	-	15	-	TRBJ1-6	TGTGCCAGCAGTTGGGGGGTCGGGAATAATTCACCCCTCCACTTT	CASSWGVGNNSPLHF
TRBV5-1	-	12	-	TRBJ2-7	TGCGCCAGCAGCAACAGGGTTGGGGAGCAGTACTTC	CASSNRVGEQYF